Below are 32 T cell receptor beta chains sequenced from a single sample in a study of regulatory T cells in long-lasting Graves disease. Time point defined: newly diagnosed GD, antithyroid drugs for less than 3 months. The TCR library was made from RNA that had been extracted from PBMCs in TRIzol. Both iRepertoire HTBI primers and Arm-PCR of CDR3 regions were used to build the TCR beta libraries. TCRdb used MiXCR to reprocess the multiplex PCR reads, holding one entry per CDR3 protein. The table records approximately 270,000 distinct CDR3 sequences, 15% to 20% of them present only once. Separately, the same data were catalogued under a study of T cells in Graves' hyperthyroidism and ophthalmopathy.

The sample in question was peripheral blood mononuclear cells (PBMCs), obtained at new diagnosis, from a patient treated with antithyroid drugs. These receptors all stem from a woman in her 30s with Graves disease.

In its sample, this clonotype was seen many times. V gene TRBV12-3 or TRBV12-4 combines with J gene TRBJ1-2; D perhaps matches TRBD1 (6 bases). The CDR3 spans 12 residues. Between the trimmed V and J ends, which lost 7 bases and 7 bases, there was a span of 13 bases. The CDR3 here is CASNDGGIGYTF. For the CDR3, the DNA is TGTGCCAGCAACGACGGGGGCATTGGCTACACCTTC.

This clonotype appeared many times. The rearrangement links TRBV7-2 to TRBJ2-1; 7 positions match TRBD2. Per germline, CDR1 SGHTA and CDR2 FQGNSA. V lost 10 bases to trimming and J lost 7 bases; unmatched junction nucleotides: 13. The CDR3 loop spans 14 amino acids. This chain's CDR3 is CANSNPGGKNEQFF. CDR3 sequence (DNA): TGTGCCAACTCTAACCCCGGGGGGAAGAATGAGCAGTTCTTC.

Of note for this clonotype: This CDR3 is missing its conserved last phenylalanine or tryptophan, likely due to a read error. The CDR3 nucleotides are TGTGCCAGCAGGGCGCACCCGAACCTGAACACTGAAGCTTTCTGT. Translating it yields CASRAHPNLNTEAFC. This chain uses TRBV6-2 or TRBV6-3 with TRBJ1-1; D is undetermined. Germline V gene lookup returns CDR1 MNHEY and CDR2 SVGEGT. V lost 6 bases to trimming and J lost 0 bases, with 14 bases between them. The CDR3 loop spans 15 amino acids.

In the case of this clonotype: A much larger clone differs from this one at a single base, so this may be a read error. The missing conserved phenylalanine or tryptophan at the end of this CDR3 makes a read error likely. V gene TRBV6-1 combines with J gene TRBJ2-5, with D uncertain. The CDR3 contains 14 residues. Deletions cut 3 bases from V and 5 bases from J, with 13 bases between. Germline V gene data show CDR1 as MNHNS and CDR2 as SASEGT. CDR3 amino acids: CASSDPPYRETQYL. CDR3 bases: TGTGCCAGCAGTGACCCGCCGTATCGGGAGACCCAGTACCTC.

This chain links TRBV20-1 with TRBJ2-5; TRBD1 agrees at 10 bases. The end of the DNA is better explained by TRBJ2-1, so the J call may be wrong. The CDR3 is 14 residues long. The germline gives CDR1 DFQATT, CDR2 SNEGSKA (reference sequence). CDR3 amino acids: CSASSGTGANEQFF. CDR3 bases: TGCAGTGCTAGTTCCGGGACAGGGGCCAATGAGCAGTTCTTC.

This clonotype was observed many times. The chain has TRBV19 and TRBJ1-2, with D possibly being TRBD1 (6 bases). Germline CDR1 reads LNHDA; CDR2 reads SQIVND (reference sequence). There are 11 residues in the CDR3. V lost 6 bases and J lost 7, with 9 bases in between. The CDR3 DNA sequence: TGTGCCAGTAGGACAGGACCTGGCTACACCTTC. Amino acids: CASRTGPGYTF.

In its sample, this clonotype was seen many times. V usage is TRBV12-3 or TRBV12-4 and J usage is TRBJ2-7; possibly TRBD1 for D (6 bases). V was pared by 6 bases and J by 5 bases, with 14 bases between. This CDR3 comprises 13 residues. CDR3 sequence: CASRRTVSNEQYF. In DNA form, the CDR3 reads TGTGCCAGCAGACGGACAGTATCGAACGAGCAGTACTTC.

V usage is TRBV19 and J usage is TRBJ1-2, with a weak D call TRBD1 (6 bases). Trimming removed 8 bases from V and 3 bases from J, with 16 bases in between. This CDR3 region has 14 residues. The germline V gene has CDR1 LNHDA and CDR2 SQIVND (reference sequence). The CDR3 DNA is TGTGCCAGTCAGCTTGGCGGGGGCTACTATGGCTACACCTTC. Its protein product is CASQLGGGYYGYTF.

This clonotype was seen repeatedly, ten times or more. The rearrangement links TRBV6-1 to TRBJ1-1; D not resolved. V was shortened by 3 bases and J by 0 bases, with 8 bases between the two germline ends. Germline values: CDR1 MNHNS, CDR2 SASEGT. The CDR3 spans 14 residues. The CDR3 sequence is CASSEAGMNTEAFF. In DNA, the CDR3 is TGTGCCAGCAGTGAGGCCGGTATGAACACTGAAGCTTTCTTT.

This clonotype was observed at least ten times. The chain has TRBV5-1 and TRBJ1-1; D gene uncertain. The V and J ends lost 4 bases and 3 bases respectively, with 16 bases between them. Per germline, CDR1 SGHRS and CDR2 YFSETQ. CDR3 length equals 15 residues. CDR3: CASSLVTSFDTEAFF. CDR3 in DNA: TGCGCCAGCAGCCTCGTCACCTCCTTCGACACTGAAGCTTTCTTT.

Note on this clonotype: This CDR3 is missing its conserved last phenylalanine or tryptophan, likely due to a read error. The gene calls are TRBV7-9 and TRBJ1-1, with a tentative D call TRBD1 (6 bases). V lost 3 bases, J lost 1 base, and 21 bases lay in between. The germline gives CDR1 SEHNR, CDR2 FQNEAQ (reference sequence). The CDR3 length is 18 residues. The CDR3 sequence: CASSLITGGATWNTEAFL. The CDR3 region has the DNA TGTGCCAGCAGCTTGATTACGGGGGGCGCGACCTGGAACACTGAAGCTTTCTTA.

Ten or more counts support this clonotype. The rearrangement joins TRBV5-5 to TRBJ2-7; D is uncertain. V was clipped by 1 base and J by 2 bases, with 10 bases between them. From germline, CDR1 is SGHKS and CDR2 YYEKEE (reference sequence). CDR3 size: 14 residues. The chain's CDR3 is CASSLYGTTYEQYF. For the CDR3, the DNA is TGTGCCAGCAGCTTGTATGGAACCACCTACGAGCAGTACTTC. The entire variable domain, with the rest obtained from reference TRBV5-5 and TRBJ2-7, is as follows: DAGVTQSPTHLIKTRGQQVTLRCSPISGHKSVSWYQQVLGQGPQFIFQYYEKEERGRGNFPDRFSARQFPNYSSELNVNALLLGDSALYLCASSLYGTTYEQYFGPGTRLTVT.

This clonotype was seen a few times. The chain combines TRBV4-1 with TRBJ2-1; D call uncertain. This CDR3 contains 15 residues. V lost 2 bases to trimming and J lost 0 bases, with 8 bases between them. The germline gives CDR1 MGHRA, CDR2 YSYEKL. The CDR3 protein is CASSQPTNSYNEQFF. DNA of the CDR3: TGCGCCAGCAGCCAACCCACAAACTCCTACAATGAGCAGTTCTTC.

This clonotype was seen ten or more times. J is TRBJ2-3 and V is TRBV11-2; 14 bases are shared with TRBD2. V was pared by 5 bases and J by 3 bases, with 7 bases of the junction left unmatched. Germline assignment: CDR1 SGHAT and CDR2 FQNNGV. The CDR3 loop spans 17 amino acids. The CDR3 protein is CASSKGLAGAETDTQYF. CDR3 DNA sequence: TGTGCCAGCAGCAAGGGACTAGCGGGGGCGGAGACAGATACGCAGTATTTT.

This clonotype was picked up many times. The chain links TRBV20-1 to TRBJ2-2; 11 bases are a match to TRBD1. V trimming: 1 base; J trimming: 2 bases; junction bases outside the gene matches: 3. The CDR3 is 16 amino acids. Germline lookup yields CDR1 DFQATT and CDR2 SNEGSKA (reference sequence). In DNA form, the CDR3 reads TGCAGTGCTAGAGTAGGGACAGGGGGTAACACCGGGGAGCTGTTTTTT. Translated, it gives CSARVGTGGNTGELFF.

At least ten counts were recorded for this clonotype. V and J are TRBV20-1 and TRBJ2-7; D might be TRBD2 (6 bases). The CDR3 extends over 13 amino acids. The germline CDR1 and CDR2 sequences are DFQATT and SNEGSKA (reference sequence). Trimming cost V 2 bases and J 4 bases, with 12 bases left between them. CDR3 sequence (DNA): TGCAGTGCTAGAAAGGGACTTACATACGAGCAGTACTTC. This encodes CSARKGLTYEQYF.

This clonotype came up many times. The CDR3 DNA follows: TGCGCCAGCAGCACGGGACAGGGGGCTGCTGAAGCTTTCTTT. This codes for CASSTGQGAAEAFF. The rearrangement joins TRBV5-1 to TRBJ1-1; 12 bases match TRBD1. Germline V gene data show CDR1 as SGHRS and CDR2 as YFSETQ. The CDR3 consists of 14 residues. With 4 bases clipped from V and 6 bases from J, the junction kept 4 bases outside the gene matches.

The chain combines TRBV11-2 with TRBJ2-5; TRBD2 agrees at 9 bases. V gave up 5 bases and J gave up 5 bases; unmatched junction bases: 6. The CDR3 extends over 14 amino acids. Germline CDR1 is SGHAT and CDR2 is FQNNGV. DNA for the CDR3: TGTGCCAGCAGCGTTCGCGGGGGGGGGGAGACCCAGTACTTC. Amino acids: CASSVRGGGETQYF.

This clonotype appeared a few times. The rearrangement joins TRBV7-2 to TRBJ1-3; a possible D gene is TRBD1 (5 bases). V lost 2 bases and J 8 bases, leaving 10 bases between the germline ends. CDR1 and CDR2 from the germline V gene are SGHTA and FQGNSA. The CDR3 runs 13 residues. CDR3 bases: TGTGCCAGCAGCTTACTCCAGGGACACACCATATATTTT. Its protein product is CASSLLQGHTIYF.

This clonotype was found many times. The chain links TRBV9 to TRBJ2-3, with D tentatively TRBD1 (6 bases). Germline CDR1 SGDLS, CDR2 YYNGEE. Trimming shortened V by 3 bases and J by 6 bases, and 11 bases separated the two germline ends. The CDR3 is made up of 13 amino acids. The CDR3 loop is CASSEGVWDTQYF. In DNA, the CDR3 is TGTGCCAGCAGCGAGGGGGTTTGGGATACGCAGTATTTT.

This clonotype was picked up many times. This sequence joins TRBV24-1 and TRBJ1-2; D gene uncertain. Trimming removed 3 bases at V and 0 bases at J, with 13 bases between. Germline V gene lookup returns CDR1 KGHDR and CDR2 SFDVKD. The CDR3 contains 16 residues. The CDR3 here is CATSDPGYSSNYGYTF. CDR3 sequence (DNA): TGTGCCACCAGTGATCCCGGGTATTCGTCTAACTATGGCTACACCTTC.

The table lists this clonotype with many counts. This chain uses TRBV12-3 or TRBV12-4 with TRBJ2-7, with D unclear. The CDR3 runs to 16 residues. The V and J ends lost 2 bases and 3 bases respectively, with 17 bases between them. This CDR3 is CASSLRSPQTGYEQYF. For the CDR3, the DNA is TGTGCCAGCAGTTTAAGGTCCCCGCAGACGGGCTACGAGCAGTACTTC.

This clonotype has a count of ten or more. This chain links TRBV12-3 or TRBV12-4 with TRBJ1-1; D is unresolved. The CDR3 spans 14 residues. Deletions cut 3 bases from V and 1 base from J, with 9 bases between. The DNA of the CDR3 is TGTGCCAGCAGTTTGCACGGCCCGAACACTGAAGCTTTCTTT. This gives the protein CASSLHGPNTEAFF.

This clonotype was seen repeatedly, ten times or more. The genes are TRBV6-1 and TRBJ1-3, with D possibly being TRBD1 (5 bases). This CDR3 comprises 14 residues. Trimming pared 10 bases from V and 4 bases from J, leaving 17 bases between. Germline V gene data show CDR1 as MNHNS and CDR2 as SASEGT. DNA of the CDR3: TGTGCCACCAAATGGGGCAGGATGGGAAACACCATATATTTT. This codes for CATKWGRMGNTIYF.

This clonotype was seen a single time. CDR3 loop: CSARSSGTSGGKRNTQYF. The CDR3 DNA sequence: TGCAGTGCTAGGTCCTCCGGGACTAGCGGGGGAAAGCGGAATACGCAGTATTTT. The rearrangement joins TRBV20-1 to TRBJ2-3; 14 nucleotides match TRBD2. V shed 3 bases and J 7 bases; nucleotides not matched to a gene: 15. CDR1 DFQATT and CDR2 SNEGSKA come from the germline V gene (reference sequence). The CDR3 has 18 residues.

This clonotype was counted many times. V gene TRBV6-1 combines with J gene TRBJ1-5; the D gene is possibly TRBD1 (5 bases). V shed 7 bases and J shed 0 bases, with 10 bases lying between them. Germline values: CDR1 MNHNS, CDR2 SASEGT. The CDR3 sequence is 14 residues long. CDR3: CASIPRDSNQPQHF. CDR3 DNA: TGTGCCAGCATCCCCAGGGATAGCAATCAGCCCCAGCATTTT.

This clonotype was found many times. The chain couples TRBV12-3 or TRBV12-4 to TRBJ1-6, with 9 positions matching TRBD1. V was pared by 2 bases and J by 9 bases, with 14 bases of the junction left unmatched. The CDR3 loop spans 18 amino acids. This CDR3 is CASSLKGQGTLRGSPLHF. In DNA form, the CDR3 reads TGTGCCAGCAGTTTAAAGGGACAGGGAACTCTGAGGGGTTCACCCCTCCACTTT.

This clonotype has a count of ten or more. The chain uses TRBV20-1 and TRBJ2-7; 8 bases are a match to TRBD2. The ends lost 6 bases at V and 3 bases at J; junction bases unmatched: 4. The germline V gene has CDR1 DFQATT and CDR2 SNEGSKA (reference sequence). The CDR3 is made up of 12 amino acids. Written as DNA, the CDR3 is TGCAGTGCCCCGGGGGGGCTCTACGAGCAGTACTTC. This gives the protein CSAPGGLYEQYF.

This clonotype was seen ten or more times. CDR3 loop: CATTTGSNTEAFF. CDR3 in DNA: TGTGCCACCACGACAGGATCGAACACTGAAGCTTTCTTT. The chain employs TRBV12-3 or TRBV12-4 and TRBJ1-1; possibly TRBD1 for D (6 bases). V lost 10 bases and J lost 1, with 13 bases in between. The CDR3 is 13 amino acids.

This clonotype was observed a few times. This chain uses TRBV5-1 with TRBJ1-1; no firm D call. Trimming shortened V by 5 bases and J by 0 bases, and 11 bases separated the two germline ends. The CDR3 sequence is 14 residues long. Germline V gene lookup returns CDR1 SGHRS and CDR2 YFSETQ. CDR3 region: CASSGGKMNTEAFF. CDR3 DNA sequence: TGCGCCAGCAGTGGAGGAAAAATGAACACTGAAGCTTTCTTT.

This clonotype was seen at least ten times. The CDR3 here is CSARGVRSDTEAFF. For the CDR3, the DNA is TGCAGTGCTAGAGGGGTCAGGAGTGACACTGAAGCTTTCTTT. This rearrangement joins TRBV20-1 to TRBJ1-1; no clear D gene. V was cut by 1 base and J by 3 bases, with 12 bases left in between. CDR3 length: 14 amino acids. Looked up from germline, CDR1 is DFQATT and CDR2 is SNEGSKA (reference sequence).

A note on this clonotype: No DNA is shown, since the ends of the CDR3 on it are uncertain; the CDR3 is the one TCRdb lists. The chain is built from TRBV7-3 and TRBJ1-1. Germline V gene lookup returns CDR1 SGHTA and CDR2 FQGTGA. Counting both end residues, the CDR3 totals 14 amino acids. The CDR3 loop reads CASSLFGGGTEASF.